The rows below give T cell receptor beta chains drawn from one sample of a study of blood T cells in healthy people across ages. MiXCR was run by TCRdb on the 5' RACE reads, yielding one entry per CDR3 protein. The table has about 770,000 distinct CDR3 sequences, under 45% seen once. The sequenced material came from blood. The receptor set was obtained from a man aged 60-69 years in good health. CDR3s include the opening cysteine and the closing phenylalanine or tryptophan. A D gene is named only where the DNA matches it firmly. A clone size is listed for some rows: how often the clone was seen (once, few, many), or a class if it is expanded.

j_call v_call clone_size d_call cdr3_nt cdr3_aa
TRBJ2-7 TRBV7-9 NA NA TGTGCCAGCAGCTTAGACAGAAATCCCTACGAGCAGTACTTC CASSLDRNPYEQYF
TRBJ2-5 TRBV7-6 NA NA TGTGCCAGCAGCCAGGACACCGACCAAGAGACCCAGTACTTC CASSQDTDQETQYF
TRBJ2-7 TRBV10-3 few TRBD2 TGTGCCATCAGTAGCGGGGGCTCGACCTACGAGCAGTACTTC CAISSGGSTYEQYF
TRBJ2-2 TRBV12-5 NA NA TGTGCTAGTGCTCCCGAGGGCCCGAACACCGGGGAGCTGTTTTTT CASAPEGPNTGELFF
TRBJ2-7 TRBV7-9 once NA TGTGCCAGCAGCTTAATGAGGGGGGATGTTTACGAGCAGTACTTC CASSLMRGDVYEQYF
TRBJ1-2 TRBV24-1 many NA TGTGCCACCAGTGATTTTTATGGCTACACCTTC CATSDFYGYTF
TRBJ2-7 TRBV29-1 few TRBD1 TGCAGCGTTTCCGGGACAGGGAACGAGCAGTACTTC CSVSGTGNEQYF
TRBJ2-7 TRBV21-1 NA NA TGTGCCAGCACCAAGGGGCCTACCTACGAGCAGTACTTC CASTKGPTYEQYF
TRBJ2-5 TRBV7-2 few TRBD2 TGTGCCAGCACCTTCTTGGGGACTAGCGGGGGGCAAGAGACCCAGTACTTC CASTFLGTSGGQETQYF
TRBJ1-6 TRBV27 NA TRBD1 TGTGCCAGCAGTCCCCTAGACAGGGGGCTATTATACTATAATTCACCCCTCCACTTT CASSPLDRGLLYYNSPLHF
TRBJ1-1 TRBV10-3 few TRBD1 TGTGCCATCAGTGACCCGACAGGGATATCTGAAGCTTTCTTT CAISDPTGISEAFF
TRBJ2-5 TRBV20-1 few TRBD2 TGCAGTGCTAGCGCTCCCTCGCTGACTAGCGGAATGGCAGAGACCCAGTACTTC CSASAPSLTSGMAETQYF
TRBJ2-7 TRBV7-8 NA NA TGTGCCAGCAGCTTAAGTGAAGGGGCACTCTACTACGAGCAGTACTTC CASSLSEGALYYEQYF
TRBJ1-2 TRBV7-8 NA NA TGTGCCAGCAGCCCGTTAGGGGGTAGGGGCCACACCTTC CASSPLGGRGHTF
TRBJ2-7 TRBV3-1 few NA TGTGCCAGCAGCCAAGAGACCAGCACCTACGAGCAGTACTTC CASSQETSTYEQYF
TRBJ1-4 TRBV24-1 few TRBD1 TGTGCCACCAGTGACCCACAGGGGAAGGATGAAAAACTGTTTTTT CATSDPQGKDEKLFF
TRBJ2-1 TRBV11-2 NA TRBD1 TGTGCCAGCAGCCAACGGGACAGACCCTACAATGAGCAGTTCTTC CASSQRDRPYNEQFF
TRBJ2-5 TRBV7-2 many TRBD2 TGTGCCAGCAGCTTATTGGGACTAGTCCAAGAGACCCAGTACTTC CASSLLGLVQETQYF
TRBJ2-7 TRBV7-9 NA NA TGTGCCAGCAGCACCATAGGGCAGGGTTACGAGCAGTACTTC CASSTIGQGYEQYF
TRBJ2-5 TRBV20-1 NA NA TGCAGTGCTTTGTTGGGGGCCAACCAAGAGACCCAGTACTTC CSALLGANQETQYF
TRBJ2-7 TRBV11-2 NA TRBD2 TGTGCCAGCAGCCGCCTTCGGCGGGGGAGCTCCTACGAGCAGTACTTC CASSRLRRGSSYEQYF
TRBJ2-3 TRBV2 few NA TGTGCCAGTCGCTACCGGGACTCAAAGAGGGATACGCAGTATTTT CASRYRDSKRDTQYF
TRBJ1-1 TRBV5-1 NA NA TGCACCAGCAGCTTCCGCCCGGGCCTGAACACTGAAGCTTTCTTT CTSSFRPGLNTEAFF
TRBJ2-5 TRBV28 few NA TGTGCCACCCGGGAAGGGAAGCGAGAGCAGTACTTC CATREGKREQYF
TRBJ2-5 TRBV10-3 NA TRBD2 TGTGCCATCAGTAGCGGGGGGAAAAATGAGCAGTACTTC CAISSGGKNEQYF
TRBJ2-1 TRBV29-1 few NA TGCAGCGTTACCCCCGGGACAAATTACAATGAGCAGTTCTTC CSVTPGTNYNEQFF
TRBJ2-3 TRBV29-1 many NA TGCAGCGTTGACGGATCTTGGGATACGCAGTATTTT CSVDGSWDTQYF
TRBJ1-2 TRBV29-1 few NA TGCAGCGTTGGAGGGGGTCTTCTAAACTATGGCTACACCTTC CSVGGGLLNYGYTF
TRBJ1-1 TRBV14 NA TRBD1 TGTGCCAGCAGCCAGGCCGGGACAGGGAAACACACTGAAGCTTTCTTT CASSQAGTGKHTEAFF
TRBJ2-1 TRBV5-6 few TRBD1 TGTGCCAGCAGCTTCTCAACAGGGGGCCGGAATGAGCAGTTCTTC CASSFSTGGRNEQFF
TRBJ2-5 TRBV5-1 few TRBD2 TGCGCCAGCAGCTTGGAGGAGTCCCGGACGGGGGGGACCCAGTACTTC CASSLEESRTGGTQYF
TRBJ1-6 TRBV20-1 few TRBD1 TGCAGTGCTAGTTATGACAGGGCTAATTCACCCCTCCACTTT CSASYDRANSPLHF
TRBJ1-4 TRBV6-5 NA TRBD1 TGTGCCAGCAGTACCCTGACAGGGGGCGGTGAAAAACTGTTTTTT CASSTLTGGGEKLFF
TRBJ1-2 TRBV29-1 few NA TGCAGCGCCGCAGGGGCCACCAACTATGGCTACACCTTC CSAAGATNYGYTF
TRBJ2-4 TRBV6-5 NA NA TGTGCCAGCAGTTACTCGAATAGGGCCAAAAACATTCAGTACTTC CASSYSNRAKNIQYF
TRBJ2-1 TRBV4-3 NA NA TGCGCCAGCAGCCAAGAACTCCTATTTTGGTCTTCGGGCAGCTCCTACAATGAGCAGTTCTTC CASSQELLFWSSGSSYNEQFF
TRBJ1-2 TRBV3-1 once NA TGTGCCAGCAGCCAAGAATTGGCTCGCGGGACCAGGGGCTACACCTTC CASSQELARGTRGYTF
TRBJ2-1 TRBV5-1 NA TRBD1 TGCGCCAGCAGCCTGGAAAATGACAGGGACTACAATGAGCAGTTCTTC CASSLENDRDYNEQFF